Listed below are T cell receptor beta chains from one sample, sequenced in a study of OX40 agonist ivuxolimab in advanced cancers. Data came from immunoSEQ multiplex PCR; TCRdb stores just in-frame clones and leaves some out. In the table there are more than 65,000 clones, about 87% of which are singletons. Sequenced material: CD4+ or CD8+ T cells sorted from blood, taken in a trial of the OX40 agonist ivuxolimab. These receptors all stem from an adult with an advanced solid tumor such as melanoma, head and neck, liver or kidney cancer. Each CDR3 is given with its conserved first and last residue. D genes are given only for firm matches. For some rows the clone size is stated as once, few or many, or as a class when expanded; others skip it.

clone size	V gene	J gene	D gene	CDR3 protein	CDR3 DNA
.	TRBV5-1	TRBJ2-1	.	CASSPRTSGSNEQFF	TGCGCCAGCAGCCCACGGACGTCGGGAAGCAATGAGCAGTTCTTC
.	TRBV19	TRBJ2-7	TRBD1	CASSIALPGQGPHEQYF	TGTGCCAGTAGTATAGCCCTACCGGGACAGGGTCCCCACGAGCAGTACTTC
.	TRBV18	TRBJ1-1	.	CASSVGGVDTEAFF	TGTGCCAGCTCCGTAGGAGGGGTGGACACTGAAGCTTTCTTT
.	TRBV4-3	TRBJ2-2	.	CASRPTSNTGELFF	TGCGCCAGCAGGCCTACTTCGAACACCGGGGAGCTGTTTTTT
few	TRBV5-1	TRBJ2-1	TRBD2	CASSLEAGGSYNEQFF	TGCGCCAGCAGCTTGGAAGCGGGGGGATCCTACAATGAGCAGTTCTTC
.	TRBV9	TRBJ2-5	.	CASSVGVLGNSLGETQYF	TGTGCCAGCAGCGTAGGAGTTTTGGGGAACAGCTTGGGAGAGACCCAGTACTTC
.	TRBV28	TRBJ2-1	.	CASSRMEGPHYNEQFF	TGTGCCAGCAGTCGCATGGAGGGGCCGCACTACAATGAGCAGTTCTTC
.	TRBV19	TRBJ2-3	.	CASSDRGGASTDTQYF	TGTGCCAGTAGTGATAGGGGGGGGGCAAGCACAGATACGCAGTATTTT
.	TRBV28	TRBJ1-4	.	CASSFFKDEKLFF	TGTGCCAGCAGTTTCTTTAAGGATGAAAAACTGTTTTTT
.	TRBV6-5	TRBJ2-4	.	CASSTWSLRPGIQYF	TGTGCCAGCAGTACATGGTCCCTCCGCCCGGGCATTCAGTACTTC
.	TRBV6-5	TRBJ1-5	.	CASSLDRGGNQPQHF	TGTGCCAGCAGTCTGGACCGAGGGGGCAATCAGCCCCAGCATTTT
.	TRBV10-3	TRBJ2-5	.	CAISARLREETQYF	TGTGCCATCAGTGCCAGGTTGCGAGAGGAGACCCAGTACTTC
once	TRBV9	TRBJ2-7	.	CASSPQGGALYEQYF	TGTGCCAGCAGCCCCCAGGGGGGGGCACTCTACGAGCAGTACTTC
.	TRBV11-3	TRBJ1-3	.	CASSLGPASGNTIYF	TGTGCCAGCAGCTTAGGACCAGCATCTGGAAACACCATATATTTT
.	TRBV7-9	TRBJ1-2	.	CASSLESSGGYTF	TGTGCCAGCAGCTTAGAGTCTTCAGGTGGCTACACCTTC
.	TRBV6-1	TRBJ1-1	.	CASSETLGSSTEAFF	TGTGCCAGCAGTGAAACCCTGGGGAGCAGCACTGAAGCTTTCTTT
.	TRBV9	TRBJ2-2	TRBD1	CASKPGQENTGELFF	TGTGCCAGCAAACCGGGACAGGAGAACACCGGGGAGCTGTTTTTT
.	TRBV5-4	TRBJ1-2	TRBD1	CASRSDRSGYGYTF	TGTGCCAGCAGGTCGGACAGGTCTGGCTATGGCTACACCTTC
.	TRBV11-3	TRBJ2-1	.	CASTAESEQFF	TGTGCCAGCACCGCCGAGAGTGAGCAGTTCTTC
.	TRBV6-1	TRBJ1-5	.	CASSEASQGARQPQHF	TGTGCCAGCAGTGAAGCAAGTCAGGGTGCCCGGCAGCCCCAGCATTTT
.	TRBV9	TRBJ2-3	.	CASSVLNGQGGWDTQYF	TGTGCCAGCAGCGTTCTCAACGGGCAGGGTGGCTGGGATACGCAGTATTTT
few	TRBV5-1	TRBJ2-6	.	CASSLISSGANVLTF	TGCGCCAGCAGCCTCATAAGCTCTGGGGCCAACGTCCTGACTTTC
.	TRBV15	TRBJ2-7	.	CATSRHQGSEQYF	TGTGCCACCAGCAGACACCAGGGGAGCGAGCAGTACTTC
.	TRBV15	TRBJ1-2	.	CATSRDSAKRINYGYTF	TGTGCCACCAGCAGAGATTCGGCGAAACGGATAAACTATGGCTACACCTTC
.	TRBV28	TRBJ1-2	.	CASSLSLEGLYGYTF	TGTGCCAGCAGTTTATCTTTGGAGGGACTCTATGGCTACACCTTC
.	TRBV9	TRBJ2-1	.	CASSVAGGPYNEQFF	TGTGCCAGCAGCGTAGCTGGGGGGCCCTACAATGAGCAGTTCTTC
.	TRBV19	TRBJ2-2	.	CASSIDDGTGELFF	TGTGCCAGTAGTATAGACGACGGGACGGGGGAGCTGTTTTTT
.	TRBV9	TRBJ2-3	.	CASSVEDTQYF	TGTGCCAGCAGCGTAGAGGATACGCAGTATTTT
.	TRBV10-1	TRBJ1-1	.	CASSDRGNTEAFF	TGCGCCAGCAGTGACAGGGGGAACACTGAAGCTTTCTTT
.	TRBV11-3	TRBJ2-7	.	CASSPGGGIPYEQYF	TGTGCCAGCAGCCCAGGGGGGGGAATCCCCTACGAGCAGTACTTC
once	TRBV5-1	TRBJ2-3	.	CASRSLGSFSTDTQYF	TGCGCCAGCAGATCACTAGGGTCCTTTAGCACAGATACGCAGTATTTT
.	TRBV30	TRBJ2-1	.	CAWRGDYNEQFF	TGTGCCTGGAGGGGCGATTACAATGAGCAGTTCTTC
.	TRBV15	TRBJ1-5	TRBD1	CATSRFKDRNQPQHF	TGTGCCACCAGCAGGTTCAAGGACAGGAATCAGCCCCAGCATTTT
.	TRBV11-2	TRBJ1-1	.	CASSLAGTNTEAFF	TGTGCCAGCAGCTTGGCAGGGACGAACACTGAAGCTTTCTTT
.	TRBV28	TRBJ1-6	TRBD1	CASSVDRGYNSPLHF	TGTGCCAGCAGTGTTGACAGGGGGTATAATTCACCCCTCCACTTT
.	TRBV11-3	TRBJ1-1	.	CASSLEVGIVAFF	TGTGCCAGCAGCTTAGAAGTCGGTATTGTAGCTTTCTTT
once	TRBV19	TRBJ1-2	TRBD1	CASTRTGQDYGYTF	TGTGCCAGTACTCGGACAGGGCAAGACTATGGCTACACCTTC
once	TRBV7-2	TRBJ1-1	.	CASSVDRSMNTEAFF	TGTGCCAGCAGCGTAGACAGATCGATGAACACTGAAGCTTTCTTT
.	TRBV2	TRBJ2-1	.	CASSPDVNEQFF	TGTGCCAGCAGCCCTGATGTAAATGAGCAGTTCTTC
few	TRBV7-7	TRBJ2-7	.	CASSLEKQYF	TGTGCCAGCAGCCTCGAAAAGCAGTACTTC
.	TRBV7-9	TRBJ1-3	TRBD1	CASSDRGGNTIYF	TGTGCCAGCAGCGACAGGGGAGGAAACACCATATATTTT
.	TRBV4-2	TRBJ1-4	.	CASSQDMGHRDEKLFF	TGTGCCAGCAGCCAAGATATGGGACACCGGGATGAAAAACTGTTTTTT
.	TRBV5-4	TRBJ2-5	TRBD2	CASSLDGSGGFGTQYF	TGTGCCAGCAGCTTGGACGGTAGCGGGGGGTTTGGGACCCAGTACTTC
.	TRBV6-5	TRBJ2-1	.	CASSYGLAKYNEQFF	TGTGCCAGCAGTTACGGGCTAGCGAAATACAATGAGCAGTTCTTC
.	TRBV28	TRBJ2-7	TRBD2	CASSSAGGRRREAYEQYF	TGTGCCAGCAGTTCTGCCGGGGGGAGAAGGAGGGAGGCCTACGAGCAGTACTTC
once	TRBV5-1	TRBJ1-4	.	CASTPERLNEKLFF	TGCGCCAGCACACCCGAAAGACTTAATGAAAAACTGTTTTTT
once	TRBV15	TRBJ2-1	.	CATSRVVSEQFF	TGTGCCACCAGCAGAGTGGTTAGTGAGCAGTTCTTC
.	TRBV18	TRBJ1-2	.	CASSPTRTVNYGYTF	TGTGCCAGCTCACCGACACGGACCGTGAACTATGGCTACACCTTC
.	TRBV7-9	TRBJ2-1	TRBD2	CASSLVRGVGYNEQFF	TGTGCCAGCAGCTTAGTTCGGGGGGTGGGCTACAATGAGCAGTTCTTC
.	TRBV7-2	TRBJ1-1	TRBD1	CASSFPGGTEAFF	TGTGCCAGCAGCTTCCCAGGGGGCACTGAAGCTTTCTTT
.	TRBV10-3	TRBJ2-3	.	CAISEYRTVQDTQYF	TGTGCCATCAGTGAGTACAGGACAGTTCAAGATACGCAGTATTTT
.	TRBV7-2	TRBJ2-2	TRBD1	CASSEQGVGELFF	TGTGCCAGCAGCGAACAGGGGGTCGGGGAGCTGTTTTTT
once	TRBV7-9	TRBJ2-7	.	CASSAYYEQYF	TGTGCCAGCAGCGCCTACTACGAGCAGTACTTC
.	TRBV10-3	TRBJ2-7	.	CAISTSQSSSYEQYF	TGTGCCATCAGTACAAGTCAGAGCAGCTCCTACGAGCAGTACTTC
.	TRBV18	TRBJ2-3	.	CASSRGLPPDTQYF	TGTGCCAGCTCACGAGGACTCCCCCCAGATACGCAGTATTTT
.	TRBV11-2	TRBJ1-3	.	CASSFDVGKKRVPGNTIYF	TGTGCCAGCAGCTTTGACGTTGGGAAAAAGAGGGTACCTGGAAACACCATATATTTT
.	TRBV18	TRBJ2-1	TRBD1	CASSPSQGARLNEQFF	TGTGCCAGCTCACCGTCACAGGGGGCGAGGCTCAATGAGCAGTTCTTC
once	TRBV25-1	TRBJ2-7	TRBD1	CASSEETGGCEQYF	TGTGCCAGCAGCGAAGAGACAGGGGGTTGCGAGCAGTACTTC
.	TRBV7-9	TRBJ1-1	TRBD1	CASSDAYGSRGPEAFF	TGTGCCAGCAGCGACGCCTACGGTAGCAGGGGGCCTGAAGCTTTCTTT